This T cell receptor (beta chain) was sequenced in a study of blood T cell repertoires in COVID-19. Study information: The analysed material was cDNA or gDNA that came from T cells, B-cell-depleted T cells, or PBMCs.

Authors' analysis steps: Amplifying reference gene primers gave estimates of nucleated cell counts. The assay was immunoSEQ multiplex PCR, and TCRdb's table has in-frame clones only and misses some. Clonal size and the V and J genes are those of that table, whereas D and trimming came from the DNA. The profile shows about 160,000 clones, approximately 84% of them singletons. This CDR3 is 18 amino acids long. The V gene's germline CDR1 is SGHKS and CDR2 YYEKEE (reference sequence). V lost 3 bases to trimming and J lost 0 bases, with 19 bases between them. The sequence came from a woman aged 50 to 60 with COVID-19, enrolled during active disease. J is TRBJ1-5 and V is TRBV5-5; D possibly corresponds to TRBD1 (5 bases). Sequenced sample: peripheral blood. CDR3 nucleotides: TGTGCCAGCAGCTACTACGGGGGGACCTCTTATAGCAATCAGCCCCAGCATTTT. It encodes CASSYYGGTSYSNQPQHF.